These T cell receptor beta chains were read from a single sample in a study of cytomegalovirus exposure and HLA in healthy donors. TCRdb's copy holds only in-frame clones and misses some; the assay was immunoSEQ multiplex PCR. The specimen's table records fewer than 70,000 clones. The sample consisted of PBMCs. The receptors derive from a young woman in good health and CMV-seronegative. Each CDR3 is given with its conserved first and last residue. A D gene is named only where the DNA matches it firmly.

>TRBD2|TRBV4-2|TRBJ2-2
TGTGCCAGCAGCCAAGAAGCGGGAGGGCCCGGGGAGCTGTTTTTT
CASSQEAGGPGELFF
>TRBD1|TRBV4-1|TRBJ1-2
TGCGCCAGCAGCCAAGCCCGGACAGGGCCCTATGGCTACACCTTC
CASSQARTGPYGYTF
>.|TRBV28|TRBJ2-7
TGTGCCAGCAGTTTATCCGTGACCGGGGCCTACGAGCAGTACTTC
CASSLSVTGAYEQYF
>.|TRBV6-1|TRBJ1-1
TGTGCCAGCATCCTCTCTTTCTTT
CASILSFF
>TRBD1|TRBV5-1|TRBJ2-1
TGCGCCAGCAGCCTCCAGACAGGGGGCTCCTACAATGAGCAGTTCTTC
CASSLQTGGSYNEQFF
>TRBD2|TRBV14|TRBJ2-2
TGTGCCAGCAGCCAAATACTAGCGGGAGTTGGCACCGGGGAGCTGTTTTTT
CASSQILAGVGTGELFF
>TRBD1|TRBV7-9|TRBJ2-7
TGTGCCAGCAGCCTACGCGGACAGGGGCCGACCTACGAGCAGTACTTC
CASSLRGQGPTYEQYF
>TRBD2|TRBV7-6|TRBJ2-7
TGTGCCAGCAGCAAAGCGGGGAGGGTTACCTACGAGCAGTACTTC
CASSKAGRVTYEQYF
>.|TRBV30|TRBJ2-5
TGTGCCTGGAGTGTAGGGGCCCAAGAGACCCAGTACTTC
CAWSVGAQETQYF
>TRBD1|TRBV6-5|TRBJ1-2
TGTGCCAGCAGTCCGACAGGGGACCGCTATGGCTACACCTTC
CASSPTGDRYGYTF
>.|TRBV27|TRBJ1-6
TGTGCCAGCAGTCCCGGGGTTAATTCACCCCTCCACTTT
CASSPGVNSPLHF
>.|TRBV6-6|TRBJ1-1
TGTGCCAGCAGCCAATTGAACACTGAAGCTTTCTTT
CASSQLNTEAFF
>TRBD2|TRBV28|TRBJ2-3
TGTGCCAGCAGTCTCCCTCGGGGGGGTTTAACGTATTTT
CASSLPRGGLTYF
>.|TRBV2|TRBJ1-2
TGTGCCAGCACCCCTACGGGAGCAGCGTATGGCTACACCTTC
CASTPTGAAYGYTF
>TRBD1|TRBV7-8|TRBJ2-1
TGTGCCAGTCGCCGAAGGGGGCTAAATGAGCAGTTCTTC
CASRRRGLNEQFF
>TRBD2|TRBV25-1|TRBJ2-7
TGTGCCAGCAGTCAGACCACTAGCGGGAGGGCCAAGGGGCACGAGCAGTACTTC
CASSQTTSGRAKGHEQYF
>TRBD2|TRBV4-1|TRBJ2-1
TGCGCCAGCAGCCAAGACGGGACTAACTCCTACAATGAGCAGTTCTTC
CASSQDGTNSYNEQFF
>TRBD1|TRBV15|TRBJ1-2
TGTGCCACCAGCAGAGGGGACAGGGGGCGCAGGGGTGGCTACACCTTC
CATSRGDRGRRGGYTF
>TRBD2|TRBV29-1|TRBJ2-1
TGCAGGGCGGGGGGGAGCTCCGACAATGAGCAGTTCTTC
CRAGGSSDNEQFF
>TRBD1|TRBV11-3|TRBJ1-1
TGTGCCAGCAGACCAGGGGGGAGCACAGGAAACGAAGCTTTCTTT
CASRPGGSTGNEAFF
>.|TRBV9|TRBJ2-7
TGTGCCAGCAGCGCCTCCCCATCCGGGAGCTCCTACGAGCAGTACTTC
CASSASPSGSSYEQYF
>TRBD1|TRBV15|TRBJ1-3
TGTGCCACCAGCAGATACCGGACAGGCGATTTTTCTGGAAACACCATATATTTT
CATSRYRTGDFSGNTIYF
>.|TRBV14|TRBJ2-3
TGTGCCAGCAGCCAAGATGGGTGGGCGGGTTATGGCACAGATACGCAGTATTTT
CASSQDGWAGYGTDTQYF